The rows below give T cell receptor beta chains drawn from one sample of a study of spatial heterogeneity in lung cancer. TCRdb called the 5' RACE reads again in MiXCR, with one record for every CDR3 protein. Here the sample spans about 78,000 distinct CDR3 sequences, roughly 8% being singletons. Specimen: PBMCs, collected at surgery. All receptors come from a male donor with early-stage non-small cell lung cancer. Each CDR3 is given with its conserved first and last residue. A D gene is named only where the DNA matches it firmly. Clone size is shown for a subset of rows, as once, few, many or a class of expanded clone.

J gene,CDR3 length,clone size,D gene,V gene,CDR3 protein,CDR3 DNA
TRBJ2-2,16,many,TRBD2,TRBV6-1,CASTKGLASGTGELFF,TGTGCCAGCACCAAGGGGCTGGCTAGCGGGACCGGGGAGCTGTTTTTT
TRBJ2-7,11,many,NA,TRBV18,CASTQGGEQYF,TGTGCCAGCACCCAGGGAGGCGAGCAGTACTTC
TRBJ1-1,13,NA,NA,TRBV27,CASKDTGRTEAFF,TGTGCCAGCAAAGATACAGGGAGAACTGAAGCTTTCTTT
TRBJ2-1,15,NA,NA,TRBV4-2,CASSQLQVSYNEQFF,TGTGCCAGCAGCCAACTACAGGTCTCCTACAATGAGCAGTTCTTC
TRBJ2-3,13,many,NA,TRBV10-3,CAIEANSADTQYF,TGTGCCATCGAGGCAAACTCGGCAGATACGCAGTATTTT
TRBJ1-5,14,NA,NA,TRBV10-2,CASSESFRLGPQHF,TGCGCCAGCAGTGAGTCGTTCAGGCTGGGGCCCCAGCATTTT
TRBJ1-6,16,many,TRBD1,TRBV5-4,CASSSKNRGQNSPLHF,TGTGCCAGCAGCTCCAAAAACAGGGGGCAAAATTCACCCCTCCACTTT
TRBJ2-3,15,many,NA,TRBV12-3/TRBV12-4,CASSLYGADTDTQYF,TGTGCCAGCAGTTTATATGGGGCAGACACAGATACGCAGTATTTT
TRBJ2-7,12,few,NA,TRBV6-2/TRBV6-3,CASRRDTYEQYF,TGTGCCAGCAGAAGGGATACCTACGAGCAGTACTTC
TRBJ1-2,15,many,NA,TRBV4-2,CASSQDLTTPYGYTF,TGTGCCAGCAGCCAAGATTTGACCACTCCCTATGGCTACACCTTC
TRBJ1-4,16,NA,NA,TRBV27,CASSLEGPRIGEKLFF,TGTGCCAGCAGTTTAGAGGGCCCTAGGATCGGTGAAAAACTGTTTTTT
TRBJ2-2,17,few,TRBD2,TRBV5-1,CASSPPRGRAGTGELFF,TGCGCCAGCAGCCCCCCACGAGGGAGGGCCGGGACCGGGGAGCTGTTTTTT
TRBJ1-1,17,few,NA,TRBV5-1,CASSLPDSPGPPTEAFF,TGCGCCAGCAGCTTGCCAGACTCGCCGGGGCCACCCACTGAAGCTTTCTTT
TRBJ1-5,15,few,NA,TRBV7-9,CASSPGDRANQPQHF,TGTGCCAGCAGCCCTGGGGACCGCGCCAATCAGCCCCAGCATTTT
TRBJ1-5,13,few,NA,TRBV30,CAWTGPTNQPQHF,TGTGCCTGGACGGGGCCGACCAATCAGCCCCAGCATTTT
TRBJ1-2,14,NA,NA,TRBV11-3,CASTLGGGNYGYTF,TGTGCCAGCACCCTAGGTGGGGGCAACTATGGCTACACCTTC
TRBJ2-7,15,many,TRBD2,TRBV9,CASSVEGGGSYEQYF,TGTGCCAGCAGCGTAGAGGGCGGGGGCTCCTACGAGCAGTACTTC
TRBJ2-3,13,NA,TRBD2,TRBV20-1,CSADGGGTDTQYF,TGCAGTGCCGACGGGGGGGGCACAGATACGCAGTATTTT
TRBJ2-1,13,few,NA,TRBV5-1,CASRLALYNEQFF,TGCGCCAGCAGACTAGCACTATACAATGAGCAGTTCTTC
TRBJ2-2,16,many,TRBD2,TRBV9,CASSVGLAGGDGELFF,TGTGCCAGCAGCGTAGGACTAGCGGGAGGGGACGGGGAGCTGTTTTTT
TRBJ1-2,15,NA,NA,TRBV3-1,CASSLTAVQRGGYTF,TGTGCCAGCAGCCTAACCGCCGTCCAACGGGGTGGCTACACCTTC
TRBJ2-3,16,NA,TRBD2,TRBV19,CASSAMGGRVADTQYF,TGTGCCAGTTCCGCTATGGGCGGGAGAGTCGCAGATACGCAGTATTTT
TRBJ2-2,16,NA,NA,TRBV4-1,CASSQDPGLDHGELFF,TGCGCCAGCAGCCAAGATCCGGGGCTAGATCATGGGGAGCTGTTTTTT
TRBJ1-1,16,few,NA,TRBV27,CASSPLSKGGSTEAFF,TGTGCCAGCAGTCCCCTCAGTAAGGGAGGGAGCACTGAAGCTTTCTTT
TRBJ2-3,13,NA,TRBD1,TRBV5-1,CASSDRVTDTQYF,TGCGCCAGCAGTGACAGGGTGACAGATACGCAGTATTTT
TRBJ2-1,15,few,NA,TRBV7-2,CASSLMVADYNEQFF,TGTGCCAGCAGCTTAATGGTAGCCGATTACAATGAGCAGTTCTTC
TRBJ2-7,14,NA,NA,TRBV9,CASSVGVEGYEQYF,TGTGCCAGCAGCGTAGGGGTGGAGGGGTACGAGCAGTACTTC
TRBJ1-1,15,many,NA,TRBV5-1,CASSFFAGGRTEAFF,TGCGCCAGCAGCTTCTTTGCCGGGGGGAGGACTGAAGCTTTCTTT
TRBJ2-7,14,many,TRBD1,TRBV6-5,CASSRQGTSYEQYF,TGTGCCAGCAGCCGACAGGGGACTTCCTACGAGCAGTACTTC
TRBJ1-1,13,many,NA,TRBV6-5,CASSYLVNTEAFF,TGTGCCAGCAGTTACTTGGTGAACACTGAAGCTTTCTTT
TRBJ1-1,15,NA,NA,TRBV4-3,CASSQEADRNTEAFF,TGCGCCAGCAGCCAAGAGGCAGACAGGAACACTGAAGCTTTCTTT
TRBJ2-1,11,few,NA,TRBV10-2,CASGAGDEQFF,TGCGCCAGCGGAGCCGGGGATGAGCAGTTCTTC
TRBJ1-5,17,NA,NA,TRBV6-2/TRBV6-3,CASSYSPDLYSNQPQHF,TGTGCCAGCAGTTACTCACCAGATTTATATAGCAATCAGCCCCAGCATTTT
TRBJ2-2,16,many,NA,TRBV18,CASSPRAVANTGELFF,TGTGCCAGCTCACCACGGGCGGTAGCGAACACCGGGGAGCTGTTTTTT
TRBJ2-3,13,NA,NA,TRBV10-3,CAISGVFTDTQYF,TGTGCCATCAGTGGCGTCTTCACAGATACGCAGTATTTT
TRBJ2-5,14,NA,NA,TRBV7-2,CASSLASAQETQYF,TGTGCCAGCAGCTTAGCGTCAGCTCAAGAGACCCAGTACTTC
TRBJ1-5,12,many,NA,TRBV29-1,CSVGGPNQPQHF,TGCAGCGTTGGGGGGCCAAATCAGCCCCAGCATTTT
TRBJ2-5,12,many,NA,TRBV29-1,CSVRTVGETQYF,TGCAGCGTTCGGACTGTGGGGGAGACCCAGTACTTC
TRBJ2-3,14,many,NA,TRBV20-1,CSGVPPGRTDTQYF,TGCAGTGGCGTCCCTCCCGGGCGCACAGATACGCAGTATTTT
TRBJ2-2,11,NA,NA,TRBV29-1,CSVGAGGELFF,TGCAGCGTTGGGGCCGGGGGGGAGCTGTTTTTT
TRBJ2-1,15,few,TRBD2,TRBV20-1,CSARDLLAGNNEQFF,TGCAGTGCTAGAGATCTACTAGCGGGAAACAATGAGCAGTTCTTC
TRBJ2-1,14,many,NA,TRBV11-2,CASSLGFDYNEQFF,TGTGCCAGCAGCTTAGGGTTTGATTACAATGAGCAGTTCTTC
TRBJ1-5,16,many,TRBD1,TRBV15,CATSTRLQGGGQPQHF,TGTGCCACCAGCACCCGCCTACAGGGGGGAGGTCAGCCCCAGCATTTT
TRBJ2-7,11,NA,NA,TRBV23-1,CASSHGSEQYF,TGCGCCAGCAGTCATGGGTCCGAGCAGTACTTC
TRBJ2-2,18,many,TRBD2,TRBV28,CASSLRWLAGGPPGELFF,TGTGCCAGCAGTTTGAGGTGGCTAGCGGGAGGGCCACCCGGGGAGCTGTTTTTT